Given below is one T cell receptor delta chain in context. Its antigen remains unidentified. The protein held in TCRdb is that of a much larger clone and does not match this DNA's translation at residue 6, likely because of a read error; the protein shown is translated from the DNA. TCRdb redid clone calling on the multiplex PCR reads using CATT. The sample has 90,000 or so delta-chain clones, less than 1% seen once. CDR1 and CDR2 from the germline V gene are TSWWSYY and QGS. Trimming took 2 bases from V and 0 from J; bases not matched to a gene: 18. The CDR3 totals 22 residues. The data were taken from a study of γδ T cells in repeated Plasmodium falciparum infection. Study-level points and caveats: Donors in Mali lived in a small rural village, largely one ethnic group. Malian children's Vdelta2-negative repertoires appeared more expanded and less diverse than Australians'. Repeated controlled infections reportedly drove waves of new clonotype selection in Vdelta2-negative, mostly Vdelta1+, gammadelta repertoires.

Gammadelta T cells were flow-sorted from PBMC into Vgamma9/Vdelta2+ and Vdelta2-negative populations for bulk analysis. The chain links TRDV1 to TRDJ1; the match to TRDD3 covers 13 bases. This TCR derives from a pool of human donors (malaria-infected and uninfected, not separated). Sequenced sample: gamma-delta T cells from blood. The CDR3 region is CALGEVSFPDWGIRGYTDKLIF. The CDR3, as DNA: TGTGCTCTTGGGGAAGTGTCCTTTCCTGACTGGGGGATACGGGGCTACACCGATAAACTCATCTTT.